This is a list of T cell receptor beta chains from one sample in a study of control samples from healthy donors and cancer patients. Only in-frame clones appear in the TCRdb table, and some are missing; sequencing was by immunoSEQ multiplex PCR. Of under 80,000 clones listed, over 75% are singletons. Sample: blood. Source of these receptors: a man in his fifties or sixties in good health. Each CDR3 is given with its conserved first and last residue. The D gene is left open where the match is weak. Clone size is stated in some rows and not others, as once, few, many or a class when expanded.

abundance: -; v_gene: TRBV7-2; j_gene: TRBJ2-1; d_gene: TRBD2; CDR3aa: CASSLRSGGRFDEQFF; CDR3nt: TGTGCCAGCAGCTTAAGGTCGGGCGGGAGATTCGATGAGCAGTTCTTC
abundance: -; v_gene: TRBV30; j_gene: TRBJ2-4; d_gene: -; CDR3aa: CAWSGSRAQIQYF; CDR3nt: TGTGCCTGGAGTGGGAGCAGGGCCCAAATTCAGTACTTC
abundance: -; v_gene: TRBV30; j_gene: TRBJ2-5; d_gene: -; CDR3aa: CAWSVGGASRETQYF; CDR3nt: TGTGCCTGGAGTGTTGGGGGGGCATCACGGGAGACCCAGTACTTC
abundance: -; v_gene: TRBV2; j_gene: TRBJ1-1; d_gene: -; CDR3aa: CASSDPDRGSSTEAFF; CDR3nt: TGTGCCAGCAGTGACCCGGACCGGGGGAGTAGCACTGAAGCTTTCTTT
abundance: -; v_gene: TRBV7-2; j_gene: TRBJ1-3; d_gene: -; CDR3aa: CASSLAMRGNGNTIYF; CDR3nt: TGTGCCAGCAGCTTAGCCATGAGGGGGAACGGAAACACCATATATTTT
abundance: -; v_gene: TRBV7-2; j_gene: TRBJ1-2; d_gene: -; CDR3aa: CASSLGKGAHHGYTF; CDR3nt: TGTGCCAGCAGCTTAGGGAAAGGGGCGCACCATGGCTACACCTTC
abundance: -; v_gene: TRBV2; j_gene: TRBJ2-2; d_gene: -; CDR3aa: CASRTPLFFTGELFF; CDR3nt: TGTGCCAGCAGGACTCCGCTTTTTTTTACCGGGGAGCTGTTTTTT
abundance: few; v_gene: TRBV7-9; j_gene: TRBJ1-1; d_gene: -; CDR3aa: CASMTDLWNTEAFF; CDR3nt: TGTGCCAGCATGACAGATCTCTGGAACACTGAAGCTTTCTTT
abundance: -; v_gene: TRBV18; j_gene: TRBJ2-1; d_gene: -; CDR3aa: CASSPPNQVVYNEQFF; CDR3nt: TGTGCCAGCTCACCACCTAATCAGGTCGTGTACAATGAGCAGTTCTTC
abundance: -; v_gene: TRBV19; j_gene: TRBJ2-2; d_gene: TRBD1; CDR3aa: CASSILDRAHGELFF; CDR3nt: TGTGCCAGTAGTATCCTCGACAGGGCGCATGGGGAGCTGTTTTTT
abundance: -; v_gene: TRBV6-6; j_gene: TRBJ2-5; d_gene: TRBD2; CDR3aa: CASRSGGSRQETQYF; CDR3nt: TGTGCCAGCAGAAGCGGGGGGAGTAGACAAGAGACCCAGTACTTC
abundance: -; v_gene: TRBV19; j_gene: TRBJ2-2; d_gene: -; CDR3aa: CASTPRWDGAGELFF; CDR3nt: TGTGCCAGTACCCCACGGTGGGATGGCGCCGGGGAGCTGTTTTTT
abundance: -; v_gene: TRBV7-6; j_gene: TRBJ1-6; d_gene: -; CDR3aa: CASSLGAGVRSPLHF; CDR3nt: TGTGCCAGCAGCTTAGGGGCAGGGGTACGGTCACCCCTCCACTTT
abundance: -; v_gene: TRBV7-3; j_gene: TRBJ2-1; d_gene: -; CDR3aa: CASSFGLALYNEQFF; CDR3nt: TGTGCCAGCAGCTTTGGACTGGCACTGTACAATGAGCAGTTCTTC
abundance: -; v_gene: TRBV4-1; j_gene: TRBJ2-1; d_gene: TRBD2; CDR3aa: CASSLYSRTSGRAGEQFF; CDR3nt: TGCGCCAGCAGCCTATACTCCCGGACTAGCGGGAGAGCAGGTGAGCAGTTCTTC
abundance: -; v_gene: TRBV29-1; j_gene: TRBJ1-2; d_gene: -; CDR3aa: CSVYGIRLTNYGYTF; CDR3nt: TGCAGCGTCTATGGAATCAGGCTAACTAACTATGGCTACACCTTC
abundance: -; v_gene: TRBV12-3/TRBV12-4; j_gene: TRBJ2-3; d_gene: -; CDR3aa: CASSLSDTQYF; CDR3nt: TGTGCCAGCAGTTTATCTGATACGCAGTATTTT
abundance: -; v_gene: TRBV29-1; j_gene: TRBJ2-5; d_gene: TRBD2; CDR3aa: CSVPSYSGEETQYF; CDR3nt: TGCAGCGTCCCATCCTATAGCGGGGAAGAGACCCAGTACTTC
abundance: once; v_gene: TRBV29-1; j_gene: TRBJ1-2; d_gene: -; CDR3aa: CSVVQILNYGYTF; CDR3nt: TGCAGCGTTGTACAGATACTCAACTATGGCTACACCTTC
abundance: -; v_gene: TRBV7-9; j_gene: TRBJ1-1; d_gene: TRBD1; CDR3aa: CASSLATGRGNTEAFF; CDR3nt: TGTGCCAGCAGCTTAGCGACAGGGAGAGGAAACACTGAAGCTTTCTTT
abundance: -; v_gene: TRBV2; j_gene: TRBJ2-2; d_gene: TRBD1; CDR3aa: CASRRQGPGTGELFF; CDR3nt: TGTGCCAGCAGAAGACAGGGACCGGGCACCGGGGAGCTGTTTTTT
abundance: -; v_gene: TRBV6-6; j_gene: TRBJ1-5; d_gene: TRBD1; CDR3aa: CASSRQGGQPQHF; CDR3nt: TGTGCCAGCAGTCGACAGGGCGGTCAGCCCCAGCATTTT
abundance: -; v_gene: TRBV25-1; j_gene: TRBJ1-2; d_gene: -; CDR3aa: CASSGLNRDGLNYGYTF; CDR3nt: TGTGCCAGCAGTGGATTGAACCGGGACGGCCTCAACTATGGCTACACCTTC
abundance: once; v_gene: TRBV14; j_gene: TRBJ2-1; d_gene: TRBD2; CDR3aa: CASSPWTSGRSSYNEQFF; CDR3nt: TGTGCCAGCAGCCCATGGACTAGCGGGAGGAGCTCCTACAATGAGCAGTTCTTC
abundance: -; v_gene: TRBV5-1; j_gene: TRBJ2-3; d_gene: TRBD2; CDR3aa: CASSGGGIADTQYF; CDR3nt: TGCGCCAGCAGTGGCGGGGGAATAGCAGATACGCAGTATTTT
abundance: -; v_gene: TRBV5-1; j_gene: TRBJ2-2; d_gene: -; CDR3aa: CASSLAGSNTGELFF; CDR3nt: TGCGCCAGCAGCTTGGCAGGGTCGAACACCGGGGAGCTGTTTTTT
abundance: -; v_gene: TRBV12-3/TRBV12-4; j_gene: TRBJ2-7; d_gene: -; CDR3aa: CASSLFTYEQYF; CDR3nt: TGTGCCAGCAGTTTATTTACCTACGAGCAGTACTTC
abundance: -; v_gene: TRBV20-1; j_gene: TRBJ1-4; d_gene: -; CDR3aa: CSALNEKLFF; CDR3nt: TGCAGTGCTCTTAATGAAAAACTGTTTTTT
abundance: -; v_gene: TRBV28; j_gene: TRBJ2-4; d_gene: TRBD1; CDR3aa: CASNPRRTGVNIQYF; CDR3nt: TGTGCCAGCAACCCAAGAAGGACAGGGGTAAACATTCAGTACTTC
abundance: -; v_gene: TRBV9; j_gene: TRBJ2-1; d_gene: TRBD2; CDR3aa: CASSVHGLAGTRVQYNEQFF; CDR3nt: TGTGCCAGCAGCGTGCATGGACTAGCGGGAACTCGTGTACAATACAATGAGCAGTTCTTC
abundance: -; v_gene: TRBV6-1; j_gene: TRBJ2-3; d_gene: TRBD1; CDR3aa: CASSERGQFLTDTQYF; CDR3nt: TGTGCCAGCAGTGAAAGGGGACAGTTCCTCACAGATACGCAGTATTTT